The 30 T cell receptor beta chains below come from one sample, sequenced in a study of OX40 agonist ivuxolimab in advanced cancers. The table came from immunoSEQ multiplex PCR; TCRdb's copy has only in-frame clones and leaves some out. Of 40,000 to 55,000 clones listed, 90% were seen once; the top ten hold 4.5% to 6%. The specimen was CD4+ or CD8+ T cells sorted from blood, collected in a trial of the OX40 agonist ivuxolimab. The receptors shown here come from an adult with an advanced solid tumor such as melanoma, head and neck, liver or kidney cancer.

The CDR3 loop reads CASSFPQGLATDTQYF. CDR3 DNA: TGTGCCAGCAGTTTCCCTCAGGGACTAGCAACAGATACGCAGTATTTT. The chain has TRBV28 and TRBJ2-3, with 9 positions matching TRBD2. V shed 3 bases, J shed 3 bases, and the junction held 7 bases outside the gene matches. This CDR3 is built from 16 residues. Germline CDR1 is MDHEN and CDR2 is SYDVKM.

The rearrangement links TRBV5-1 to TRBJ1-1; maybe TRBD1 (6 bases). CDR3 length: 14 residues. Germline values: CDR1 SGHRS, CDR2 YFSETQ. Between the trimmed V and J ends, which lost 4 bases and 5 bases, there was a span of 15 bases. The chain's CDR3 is CASSGQQGGTEAFF. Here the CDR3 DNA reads TGCGCCAGCAGCGGGCAACAGGGTGGGACTGAAGCTTTCTTT. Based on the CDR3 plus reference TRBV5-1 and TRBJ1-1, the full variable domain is KAGVTQTPRYLIKTRGQQVTLSCSPISGHRSVSWYQQTPGQGLQFLFEYFSETQRNKGNFPGRFSGRQFSNSRSEMNVSTLELGDSALYLCASSGQQGGTEAFFGQGTRLTVV.

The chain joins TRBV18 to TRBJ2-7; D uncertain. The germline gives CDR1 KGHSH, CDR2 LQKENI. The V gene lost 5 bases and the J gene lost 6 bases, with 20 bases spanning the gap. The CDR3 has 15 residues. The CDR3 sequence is CASSTDMPRSGEQYF. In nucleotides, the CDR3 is TGTGCCAGCTCAACCGATATGCCCAGGTCGGGCGAGCAGTACTTC. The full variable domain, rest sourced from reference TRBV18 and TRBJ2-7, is NAGVMQNPRHLVRRRGQEARLRCSPMKGHSHVYWYRQLPEEGLKFMVYLQKENIIDESGMPKERFSAEFPKEGPSILRIQQVVRGDSAAYFCASSTDMPRSGEQYFGPGTRLTVT.

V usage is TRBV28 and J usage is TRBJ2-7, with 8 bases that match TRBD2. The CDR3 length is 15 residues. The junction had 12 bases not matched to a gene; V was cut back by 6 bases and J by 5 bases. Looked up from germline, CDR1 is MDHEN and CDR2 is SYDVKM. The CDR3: CASSPGGGGPDEQYF. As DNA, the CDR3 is TGTGCCAGCAGCCCAGGTGGCGGGGGGCCTGACGAGCAGTACTTC.

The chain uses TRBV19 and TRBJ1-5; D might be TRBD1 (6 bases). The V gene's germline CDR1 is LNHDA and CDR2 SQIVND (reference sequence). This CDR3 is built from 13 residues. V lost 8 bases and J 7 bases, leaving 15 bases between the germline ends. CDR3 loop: CASWGQGSQPQHF. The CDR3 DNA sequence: TGTGCCAGTTGGGGGCAGGGAAGCCAGCCCCAGCATTTT. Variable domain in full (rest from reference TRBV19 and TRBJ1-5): DGGITQSPKYLFRKEGQNVTLSCEQNLNHDAMYWYRQDPGQGLRLIYYSQIVNDFQKGDIAEGYSVSREKKESFPLTVTSAQKNPTAFYLCASWGQGSQPQHFGDGTRLSIL.

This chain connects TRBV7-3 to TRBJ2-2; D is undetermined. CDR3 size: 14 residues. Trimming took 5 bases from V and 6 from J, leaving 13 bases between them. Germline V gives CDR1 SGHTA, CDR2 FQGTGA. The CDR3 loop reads CASSAMGGAGELFF. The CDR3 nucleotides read TGTGCCAGCAGCGCAATGGGCGGAGCCGGGGAGCTGTTTTTT.

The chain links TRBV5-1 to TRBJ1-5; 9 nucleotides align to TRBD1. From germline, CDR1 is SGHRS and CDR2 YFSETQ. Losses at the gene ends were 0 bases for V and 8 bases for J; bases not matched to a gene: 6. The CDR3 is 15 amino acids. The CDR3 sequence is CASSLEGQGVEPQHF. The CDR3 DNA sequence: TGCGCCAGCAGCTTGGAGGGACAGGGAGTCGAGCCCCAGCATTTT.

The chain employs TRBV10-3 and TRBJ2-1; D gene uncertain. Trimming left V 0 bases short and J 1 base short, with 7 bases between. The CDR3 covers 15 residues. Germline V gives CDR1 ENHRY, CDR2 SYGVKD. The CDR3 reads CAISESRRSYNEQFF. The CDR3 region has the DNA TGTGCCATCAGTGAGTCGAGAAGGTCCTACAATGAGCAGTTCTTC.

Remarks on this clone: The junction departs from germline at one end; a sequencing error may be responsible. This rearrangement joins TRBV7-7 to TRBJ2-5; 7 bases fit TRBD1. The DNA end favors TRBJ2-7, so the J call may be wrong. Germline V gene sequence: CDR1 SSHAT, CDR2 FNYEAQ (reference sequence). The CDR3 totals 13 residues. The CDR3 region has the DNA TGTGCTAGCAGCCGGGACAGAGATTACGAGCAGTACTTC. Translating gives CASSRDRDYEQYF.

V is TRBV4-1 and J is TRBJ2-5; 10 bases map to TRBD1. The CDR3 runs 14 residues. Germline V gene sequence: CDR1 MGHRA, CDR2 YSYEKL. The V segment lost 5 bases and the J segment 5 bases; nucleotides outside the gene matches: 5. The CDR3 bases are TGCGCCAGCAGCAACGACAGGGGGCGGGAGACCCAGTACTTC. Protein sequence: CASSNDRGRETQYF.

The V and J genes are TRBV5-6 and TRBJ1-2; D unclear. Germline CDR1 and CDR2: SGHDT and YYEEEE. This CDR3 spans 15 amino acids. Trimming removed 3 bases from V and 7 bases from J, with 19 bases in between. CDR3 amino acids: CASSSSREFDPGYTF. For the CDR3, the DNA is TGTGCCAGCAGCTCCAGTAGGGAGTTCGATCCTGGCTACACCTTC.

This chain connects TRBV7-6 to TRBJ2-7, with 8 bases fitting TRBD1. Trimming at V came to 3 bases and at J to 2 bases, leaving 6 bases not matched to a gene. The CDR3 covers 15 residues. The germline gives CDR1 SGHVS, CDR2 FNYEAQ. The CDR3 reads CASSLRTGKAYEQYF. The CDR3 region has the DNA TGTGCCAGCAGCTTGCGGACAGGGAAGGCCTACGAGCAGTACTTC. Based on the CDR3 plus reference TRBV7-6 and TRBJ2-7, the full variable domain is GAGVSQSPRYKVTKRGQDVALRCDPISGHVSLYWYRQALGQGPEFLTYFNYEAQQDKSGLPNDRFSAERPEGSISTLTIQRTEQRDSAMYRCASSLRTGKAYEQYFGPGTRLTVT.

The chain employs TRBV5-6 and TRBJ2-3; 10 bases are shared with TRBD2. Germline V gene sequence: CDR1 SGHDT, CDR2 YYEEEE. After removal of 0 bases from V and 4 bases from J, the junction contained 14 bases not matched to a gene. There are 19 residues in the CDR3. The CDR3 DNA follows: TGTGCCAGCAGCTTGGGACCCCCTCTAGCGGGAGCTCCCCCAGATACGCAGTATTTT. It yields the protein CASSLGPPLAGAPPDTQYF. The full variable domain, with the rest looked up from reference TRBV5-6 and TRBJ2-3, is DAGVTQSPTHLIKTRGQQVTLRCSPKSGHDTVSWYQQALGQGPQFIFQYYEEEERQRGNFPDRFSGHQFPNYSSELNVNALLLGDSALYLCASSLGPPLAGAPPDTQYFGPGTRLTVL.

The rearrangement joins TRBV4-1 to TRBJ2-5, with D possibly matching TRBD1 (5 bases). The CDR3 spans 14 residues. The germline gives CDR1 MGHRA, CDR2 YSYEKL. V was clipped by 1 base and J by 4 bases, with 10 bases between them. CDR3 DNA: TGCGCCAGCAGCCAAGGGCAGGGCGGAGAGACCCAGTACTTC. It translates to CASSQGQGGETQYF.

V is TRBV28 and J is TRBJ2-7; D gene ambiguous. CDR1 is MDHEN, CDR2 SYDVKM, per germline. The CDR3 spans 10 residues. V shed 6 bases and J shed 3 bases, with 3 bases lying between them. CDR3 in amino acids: CASSHYEQYF. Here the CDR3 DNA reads TGTGCCAGCAGCCACTACGAGCAGTACTTC.

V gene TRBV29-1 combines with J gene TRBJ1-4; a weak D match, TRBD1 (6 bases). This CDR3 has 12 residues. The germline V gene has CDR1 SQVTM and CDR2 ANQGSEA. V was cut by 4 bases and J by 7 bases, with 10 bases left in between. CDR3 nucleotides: TGCAGCGTTGCAGGGGCGGGTGAAAAACTGTTTTTT. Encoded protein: CSVAGAGEKLFF.

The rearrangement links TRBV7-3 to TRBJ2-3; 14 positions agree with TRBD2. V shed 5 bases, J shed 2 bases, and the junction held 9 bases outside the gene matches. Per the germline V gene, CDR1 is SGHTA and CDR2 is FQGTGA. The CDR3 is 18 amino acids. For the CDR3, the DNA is TGTGCCAGCAGCAGAGGGACTAGCGGGAGCGGGGCCACAGATACGCAGTATTTT. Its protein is CASSRGTSGSGATDTQYF.

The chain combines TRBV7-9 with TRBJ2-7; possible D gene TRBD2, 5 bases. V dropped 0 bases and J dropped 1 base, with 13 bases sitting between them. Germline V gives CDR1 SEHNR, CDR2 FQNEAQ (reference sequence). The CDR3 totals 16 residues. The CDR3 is CASSLAGGSRSYEQYF. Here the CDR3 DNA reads TGTGCCAGCAGCTTAGCGGGTGGGAGCCGTTCCTACGAGCAGTACTTC. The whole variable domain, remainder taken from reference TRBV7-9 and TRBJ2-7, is DTGVSQNPRHKITKRGQNVTFRCDPISEHNRLYWYRQTLGQGPEFLTYFQNEAQLEKSRLLSDRFSAERPKGSFSTLEIQRTEQGDSAMYLCASSLAGGSRSYEQYFGPGTRLTVT.

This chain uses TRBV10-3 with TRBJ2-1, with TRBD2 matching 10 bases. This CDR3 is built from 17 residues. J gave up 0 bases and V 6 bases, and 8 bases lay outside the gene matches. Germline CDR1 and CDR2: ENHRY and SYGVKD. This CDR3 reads CAISDPAGGSSYNEQFF. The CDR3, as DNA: TGTGCCATCAGCGACCCAGCGGGAGGGAGCTCCTACAATGAGCAGTTCTTC.

This chain's CDR3 is CASSRGLGETQYF. The CDR3 DNA reads as TGTGCCAGCAGCAGGGGACTAGGAGAGACCCAGTACTTC. This chain links TRBV9 with TRBJ2-5, with 8 bases that match TRBD2. This CDR3 region has 13 residues. J was trimmed by 4 bases and V by 4 bases; bases with no gene match: 3. In germline, CDR1 is SGDLS, CDR2 YYNGEE.

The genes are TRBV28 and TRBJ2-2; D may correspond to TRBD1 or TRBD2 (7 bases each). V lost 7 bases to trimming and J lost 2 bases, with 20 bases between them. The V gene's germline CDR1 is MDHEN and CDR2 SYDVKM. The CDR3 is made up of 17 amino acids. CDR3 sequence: CASIPFGRGRNTGELFF. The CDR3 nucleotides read TGTGCCAGCATCCCCTTTGGGAGGGGGCGAAACACCGGGGAGCTGTTTTTT.

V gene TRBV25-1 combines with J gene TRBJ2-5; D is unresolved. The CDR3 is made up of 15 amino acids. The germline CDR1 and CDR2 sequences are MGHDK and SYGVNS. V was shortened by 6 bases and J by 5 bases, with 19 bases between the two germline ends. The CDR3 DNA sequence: TGTGCCAGCAGCCCCAAAGGTGGGCCTTGGGAGACCCAGTACTTC. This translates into CASSPKGGPWETQYF.

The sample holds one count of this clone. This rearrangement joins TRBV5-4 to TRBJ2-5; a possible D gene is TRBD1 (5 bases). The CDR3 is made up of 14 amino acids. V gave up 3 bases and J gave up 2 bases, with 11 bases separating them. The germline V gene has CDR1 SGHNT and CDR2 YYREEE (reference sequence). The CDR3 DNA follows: TGTGCCAGCAGCTCCGGACACGTTCAAGAGACCCAGTACTTC. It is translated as CASSSGHVQETQYF.

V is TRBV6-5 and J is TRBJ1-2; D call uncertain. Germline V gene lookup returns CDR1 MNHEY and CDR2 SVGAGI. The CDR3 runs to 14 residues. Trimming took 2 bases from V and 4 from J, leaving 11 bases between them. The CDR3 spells CASSYLDGGYGYTF. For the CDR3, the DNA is TGTGCCAGCAGTTACCTAGATGGCGGCTATGGCTACACCTTC.

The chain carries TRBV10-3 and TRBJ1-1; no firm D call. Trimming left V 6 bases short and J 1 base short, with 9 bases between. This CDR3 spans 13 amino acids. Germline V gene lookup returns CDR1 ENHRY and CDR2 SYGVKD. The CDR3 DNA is TGTGCCATCAGCCGGAAGGAGAACACTGAAGCTTTCTTT. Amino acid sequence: CAISRKENTEAFF.

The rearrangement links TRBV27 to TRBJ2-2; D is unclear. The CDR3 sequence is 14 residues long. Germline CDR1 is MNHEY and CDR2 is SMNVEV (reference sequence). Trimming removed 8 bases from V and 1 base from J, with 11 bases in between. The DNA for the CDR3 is TGTGCCAGCCGCCGAGGTGGGAACACCGGGGAGCTGTTTTTT. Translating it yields CASRRGGNTGELFF.

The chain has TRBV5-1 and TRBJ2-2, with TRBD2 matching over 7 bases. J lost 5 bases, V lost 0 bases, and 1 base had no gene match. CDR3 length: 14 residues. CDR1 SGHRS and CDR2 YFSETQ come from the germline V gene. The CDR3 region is CASSLALATGELFF. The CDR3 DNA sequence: TGCGCCAGCAGCTTGGCACTAGCGACCGGGGAGCTGTTTTTT.

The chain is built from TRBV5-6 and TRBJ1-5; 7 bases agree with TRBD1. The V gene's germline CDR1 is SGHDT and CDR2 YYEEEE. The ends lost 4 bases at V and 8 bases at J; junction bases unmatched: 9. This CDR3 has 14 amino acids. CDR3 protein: CASSRRKGAKPQHF. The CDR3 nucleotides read TGTGCCAGCAGCCGCAGAAAGGGGGCGAAGCCCCAGCATTTT.

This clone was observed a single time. The CDR3 sequence is CASGLTLAGGYNEQFF. The CDR3 DNA follows: TGTGCTAGTGGTTTGACCCTAGCGGGGGGTTACAATGAGCAGTTCTTC. The chain uses TRBV12-5 and TRBJ2-1; 11 bases match TRBD2. J gave up 4 bases and V 2 bases, and 4 bases lay outside the gene matches. Germline loops: CDR1 LGHNT, CDR2 FRNRAP. The CDR3 loop spans 16 amino acids.

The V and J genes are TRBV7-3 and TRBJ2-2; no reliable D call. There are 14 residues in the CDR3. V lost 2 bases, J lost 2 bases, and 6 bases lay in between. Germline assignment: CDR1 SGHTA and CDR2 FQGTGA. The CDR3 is CASSLRGNTGELFF. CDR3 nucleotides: TGTGCCAGCAGCTTACGCGGTAACACCGGGGAGCTGTTTTTT.